This T cell receptor beta chain stems from a study of T cells in Graves' hyperthyroidism and ophthalmopathy. From RNA transcripts, TCR beta CDR3 regions were amplified. Carried out on the TCR CDR3, a first-round RT-PCR used the HTBI primer set. TCRdb fed the multiplex PCR reads into MiXCR, producing one record per CDR3 protein. The sample lists about 400,000 distinct CDR3 sequences; about an eighth were seen once. There are many counts of this clonotype. CDR3 size: 15 residues. The junction had 5 bases not matched to a gene; V was cut back by 5 bases and J by 6 bases. The rearrangement uses TRBV12-3 or TRBV12-4 and TRBJ1-5, with 12 bases lining up with TRBD1. Sequencing was done on a sample of blood. The receptor comes from a man aged 50-59 years with Graves' ophthalmopathy. CDR3: CASSNRDRGLQPQHF. CDR3 coding DNA: TGTGCCAGCAGTAACCGGGACAGGGGGCTTCAGCCCCAGCATTTT.